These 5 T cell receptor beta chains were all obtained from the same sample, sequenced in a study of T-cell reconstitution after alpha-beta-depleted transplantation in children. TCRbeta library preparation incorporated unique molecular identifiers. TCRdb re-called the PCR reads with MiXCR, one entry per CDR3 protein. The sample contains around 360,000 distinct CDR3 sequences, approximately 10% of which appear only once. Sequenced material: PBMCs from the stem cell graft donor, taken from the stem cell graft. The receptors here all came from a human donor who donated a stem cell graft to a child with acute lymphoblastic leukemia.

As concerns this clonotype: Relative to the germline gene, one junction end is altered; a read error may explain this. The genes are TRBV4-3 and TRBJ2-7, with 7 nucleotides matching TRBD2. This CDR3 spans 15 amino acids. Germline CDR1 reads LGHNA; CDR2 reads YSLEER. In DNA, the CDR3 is TGCGCCAGCAGCCGTATAGCGGGCAGCTCCTACGTGCAGTACTTC. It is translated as CASSRIAGSSYVQYF.

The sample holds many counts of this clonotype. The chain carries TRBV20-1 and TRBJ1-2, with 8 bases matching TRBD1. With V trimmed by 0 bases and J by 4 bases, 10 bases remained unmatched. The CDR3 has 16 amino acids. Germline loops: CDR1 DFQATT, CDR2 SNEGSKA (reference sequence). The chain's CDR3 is CSARDLVQGVVYGYTF. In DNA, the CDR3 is TGCAGTGCTAGAGATTTGGTACAGGGGGTTGTCTATGGCTACACCTTC.

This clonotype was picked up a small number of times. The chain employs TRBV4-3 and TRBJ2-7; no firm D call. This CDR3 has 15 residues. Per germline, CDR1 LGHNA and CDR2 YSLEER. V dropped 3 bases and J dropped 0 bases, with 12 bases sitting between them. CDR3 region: CASSQAHRSSYEQYF. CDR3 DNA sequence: TGCGCCAGCAGCCAGGCGCACCGGAGCTCCTACGAGCAGTACTTC.

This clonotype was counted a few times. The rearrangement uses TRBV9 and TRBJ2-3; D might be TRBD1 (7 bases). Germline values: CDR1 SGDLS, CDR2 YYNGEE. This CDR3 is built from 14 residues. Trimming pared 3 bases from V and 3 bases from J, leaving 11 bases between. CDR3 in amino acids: CASSETGRTDTQYF. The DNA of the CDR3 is TGTGCCAGCAGCGAGACAGGGAGGACAGATACGCAGTATTTT.

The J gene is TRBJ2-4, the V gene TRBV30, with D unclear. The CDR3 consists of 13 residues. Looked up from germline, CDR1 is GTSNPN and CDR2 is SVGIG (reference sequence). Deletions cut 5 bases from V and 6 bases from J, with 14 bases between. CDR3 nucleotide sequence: TGTGCCTGGGCCCTAGGCTCCGGAAACATTCAGTACTTC. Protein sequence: CAWALGSGNIQYF.